This T cell receptor (beta chain) derives from a study of blood T cell repertoires in COVID-19. On the study more broadly: Some COVID-19 samples were acute and others convalescent; all came from the United States, Italy and Spain.

Germline V gene data show CDR1 as SEHNR and CDR2 as FQNEAQ (reference sequence). The V segment lost 3 bases and the J segment 11 bases; nucleotides outside the gene matches: 10. This CDR3 has 14 residues. This clone was counted ten times or more. Using immunoSEQ multiplex PCR, the repertoire was profiled, and TCRdb retains in-frame clones only, with some absent. In the table there are 250,000 to 300,000 clones, 86% of which are singletons. This TCR came from a man younger than 35 with active or convalescent COVID-19. Sequencing was performed on peripheral blood. The V call is TRBV7-9, the J call TRBJ1-1; 9 bases agree with TRBD1. CDR3 loop: CASSLGQGEDLAFF. The CDR3 coding sequence is TGTGCCAGCAGCTTGGGACAGGGTGAGGATTTGGCTTTCTTT.